Shown below are 29 T cell receptor beta chains from a single sample sequenced in a study of T cells after yellow fever vaccination. TCRdb processed the 5' RACE reads anew with MiXCR; each CDR3 protein has one entry. The sample has some 160,000 distinct CDR3 sequences; around 9.7% are singletons. The sample here was CD8+ T cells sorted from PBMCs, taken 45 days after the yellow fever booster vaccination. These receptors were collected from a man aged 18-30 years who received the YFV17D yellow fever vaccine.

This clonotype appeared a few times. This chain connects TRBV4-1 to TRBJ1-2; the D is unclear. The CDR3 consists of 11 residues. Germline loops: CDR1 MGHRA, CDR2 YSYEKL. The V end was cut by 1 base, the J end by 8 bases, with 5 bases between. CDR3 sequence reads: CASSQGLGYTF. The DNA of the CDR3 is TGCGCCAGCAGCCAAGGCTTAGGCTACACCTTC.

A few counts support this clonotype. The chain carries TRBV6-1 and TRBJ1-5; no reliable D call. Trimming removed 2 bases at V and 4 bases at J, with 15 bases between. Germline assignment: CDR1 MNHNS and CDR2 SASEGT. This CDR3 is built from 16 residues. The CDR3 region is CASSEWTGRPNQPQHF. As DNA, the CDR3 is TGTGCCAGCAGTGAATGGACGGGTCGGCCGAATCAGCCCCAGCATTTT.

Ten or more counts support this clonotype. The chain joins TRBV6-6 to TRBJ2-3; 10 nucleotides line up with TRBD1. This CDR3 is built from 15 residues. Germline CDR1 reads MNHNY; CDR2 reads SVGAGI (reference sequence). The trim removed 6 bases at V and 3 bases at J, leaving 6 bases unmatched. CDR3 bases: TGTGCCAGCAGAAGGGACAGGGGAAGGACAGATACGCAGTATTTT. Amino acid sequence: CASRRDRGRTDTQYF.

This clonotype was seen repeatedly, ten times or more. The chain combines TRBV4-2 with TRBJ1-4; maybe TRBD1 (5 bases). This CDR3 spans 14 amino acids. From germline, CDR1 is LGHNA and CDR2 YNFKEQ. V dropped 0 bases and J dropped 8 bases, with 10 bases sitting between them. CDR3 bases: TGTGCCAGCAGCCAAGATCTGGGGGACGAAAAACTGTTTTTT. This translates into CASSQDLGDEKLFF.

This sequence joins TRBV2 and TRBJ1-1, with 8 bases matching TRBD1. The J segment lost 5 bases and the V segment lost 1 base, leaving 6 bases of the junction unmatched. The CDR3 spans 15 residues. CDR1 and CDR2 (germline): SNHLY, FYNNEI. As DNA, the CDR3 is TGTGCCAGCAGTGAAGGGGCAACAGGGGGGACTGAAGCTTTCTTT. It encodes CASSEGATGGTEAFF.

The rearrangement joins TRBV28 to TRBJ2-1, with 8 bases fitting TRBD1. The CDR3 covers 15 residues. V shed 7 bases and J 4 bases; nucleotides not matched to a gene: 9. The germline V gene encodes CDR1 MDHEN and CDR2 SYDVKM. The CDR3 reads CASNPDRGAYNEQFF. CDR3 in DNA: TGTGCCAGCAATCCCGACAGGGGTGCGTACAATGAGCAGTTCTTC.

This clonotype turned up a few times. The rearrangement uses TRBV4-3 and TRBJ1-2; 7 nucleotides match TRBD1. This CDR3 spans 15 amino acids. Germline V gene sequence: CDR1 LGHNA, CDR2 YSLEER. The V segment lost 0 bases and the J segment 6 bases; nucleotides outside the gene matches: 7. In nucleotides, the CDR3 is TGCGCCAGCAGCCAAGATCCGAACAGGGGAAATGGCTACACCTTC. Encoded protein: CASSQDPNRGNGYTF.

The chain carries TRBV28 and TRBJ2-3, with 7 nucleotides matching TRBD2. This CDR3 has 16 residues. J gave up 3 bases and V 5 bases, and 11 bases lay outside the gene matches. The germline V gene encodes CDR1 MDHEN and CDR2 SYDVKM. The CDR3 coding sequence is TGTGCCAGCAGTCATCACTGGGGGGGTTTTACAGATACGCAGTATTTT. Amino acid sequence: CASSHHWGGFTDTQYF.

This clonotype occurred a few times. V usage is TRBV10-3 and J usage is TRBJ1-2; 10 bases are a match to TRBD1. With 6 bases clipped from V and 4 bases from J, the junction kept 5 bases outside the gene matches. This CDR3 is built from 14 residues. CDR1 is ENHRY and CDR2 is SYGVKD in the germline V gene. The CDR3 DNA reads as TGTGCCATCAGGAGACAGGGGGCGGTCTATGGCTACACCTTC. Its translation: CAIRRQGAVYGYTF.

This clonotype was seen more than once but under ten times. The chain is built from TRBV12-3 or TRBV12-4 and TRBJ2-2; D call uncertain. The CDR3 extends over 13 amino acids. V gave up 3 bases and J gave up 3 bases, with 5 bases separating them. CDR3 coding DNA: TGTGCCAGCAGTTTGCCGGACACCGGGGAGCTGTTTTTT. It yields the protein CASSLPDTGELFF.

This clonotype was picked up a small number of times. The chain carries TRBV3-1 and TRBJ2-1, with unresolved D. Trimming stripped 1 base from V and 2 bases from J, with 0 bases between. Germline assignment: CDR1 LGHDT and CDR2 YNNKEL (reference sequence). This CDR3 is 12 amino acids long. CDR3 sequence: CASSQAYNEQFF. The CDR3, as DNA: TGTGCCAGCAGCCAAGCCTACAATGAGCAGTTCTTC.

The chain recombines TRBV20-1 with TRBJ1-5; tentatively, D is TRBD1 (6 bases). Looked up from germline, CDR1 is DFQATT and CDR2 is SNEGSKA (reference sequence). The CDR3 contains 17 residues. The germline V and J ends were trimmed by 3 bases and 0 bases, with 18 bases remaining between them. The CDR3 loop reads CSASGGRQAYSNQPQHF. In DNA form, the CDR3 reads TGCAGTGCTAGCGGGGGGCGACAGGCGTATAGCAATCAGCCCCAGCATTTT.

This clonotype was counted between two and nine times. This rearrangement joins TRBV10-3 to TRBJ1-6; 10 nucleotides align to TRBD1. Trimming took 8 bases from V and 7 from J; bases not matched to a gene: 8. The germline CDR1 and CDR2 sequences are ENHRY and SYGVKD. The length of the CDR3 is 15 residues. CDR3: CAIRWDRGLNSPLHF. CDR3 coding DNA: TGTGCCATCCGATGGGACAGGGGTTTAAATTCACCCCTCCACTTT.

J is TRBJ2-1 and V is TRBV28, with 7 bases fitting TRBD2. The germline V gene has CDR1 MDHEN and CDR2 SYDVKM. The V segment lost 2 bases and the J segment 0 bases; nucleotides outside the gene matches: 1. CDR3 length: 15 amino acids. CDR3 bases: TGTGCCAGCAGTTTAACGGGGGGCTCCTACAATGAGCAGTTCTTC. Encoded protein: CASSLTGGSYNEQFF.

The J gene is TRBJ2-6, the V gene TRBV4-3; a weak D match, TRBD1 (6 bases). V lost 0 bases and J 12 bases, leaving 18 bases between the germline ends. The CDR3 extends over 16 amino acids. Germline CDR1 reads LGHNA; CDR2 reads YSLEER. The CDR3 spells CASSQDPPGDKAVLTF. The CDR3, as DNA: TGCGCCAGCAGCCAAGATCCTCCCGGGGACAAAGCCGTCCTGACTTTC.

V and J are TRBV27 and TRBJ2-3; 9 bases align to TRBD1. Trimming removed 10 bases from V and 3 bases from J; junction bases left unmatched: 14. CDR1 and CDR2 from the germline V gene are MNHEY and SMNVEV (reference sequence). The CDR3 is 16 residues long. In DNA, the CDR3 is TGTGCCACGATCCCACCGGGACAGGGATTTACAGATACGCAGTATTTT. Amino acid sequence: CATIPPGQGFTDTQYF.

This clonotype was observed a handful of times. J is TRBJ2-3 and V is TRBV15, with D possibly being TRBD1 (5 bases). The germline gives CDR1 LNHNV, CDR2 YYDKDF (reference sequence). The CDR3 sequence is 15 residues long. The ends were cut back, 5 bases at V and 2 bases at J, with 14 bases in the middle. CDR3 coding DNA: TGTGCCACCAGCTCCCGTGGCAGGGCCACAGATACGCAGTATTTT. It translates to CATSSRGRATDTQYF.

This clonotype was counted a few times. This sequence joins TRBV19 and TRBJ2-2; tentatively, D is TRBD2 (6 bases). Deletions cut 10 bases from V and 7 bases from J, with 22 bases between. Germline assignment: CDR1 LNHDA and CDR2 SQIVND (reference sequence). The CDR3 is 15 amino acids. CDR3 protein: CATAHGWGVNGELFF. The CDR3 nucleotides read TGTGCCACCGCCCATGGTTGGGGGGTCAACGGGGAGCTGTTTTTT.

The CDR3 spells CASSSSEGQKNTEAFF. DNA for the CDR3: TGTGCCAGCAGCTCTTCGGAGGGGCAGAAGAACACTGAAGCTTTCTTT. This rearrangement joins TRBV7-9 to TRBJ1-1, with D possibly TRBD1 on 5 matching bases. The V and J ends lost 4 bases and 1 base respectively, with 16 bases between them. This CDR3 is 16 amino acids long. CDR1 is SEHNR, CDR2 FQNEAQ, per germline (reference sequence).

In its sample, this clonotype was seen a few times. J is TRBJ2-5 and V is TRBV4-1; 9 bases line up with TRBD1. After removal of 4 bases from V and 5 bases from J, the junction contained 8 bases not matched to a gene. Germline V gives CDR1 MGHRA, CDR2 YSYEKL. This CDR3 comprises 15 residues. This CDR3 reads CASSPWTGAVETQYF. The CDR3 DNA reads as TGCGCCAGCAGCCCCTGGACAGGGGCCGTGGAGACCCAGTACTTC.

This clonotype was detected a few times. This chain joins TRBV20-1 and TRBJ2-7; 12 nucleotides agree with TRBD2. The CDR3 has 16 amino acids. The germline V gene has CDR1 DFQATT and CDR2 SNEGSKA (reference sequence). Trimming cost V 0 bases and J 3 bases; bases outside gene matches: 6. CDR3 amino acids: CSARDPSGGDLYEQYF. CDR3 bases: TGCAGTGCTAGAGATCCTAGCGGGGGGGACCTCTACGAGCAGTACTTC.

The rearrangement uses TRBV4-1 and TRBJ2-3, with D unclear. CDR3 size: 16 residues. The V and J ends lost 0 bases and 3 bases respectively, with 13 bases between them. From germline, CDR1 is MGHRA and CDR2 YSYEKL. The CDR3 sequence is CASSQDGAMGTDTQYF. The CDR3 DNA reads TGCGCCAGCAGCCAAGATGGAGCGATGGGGACAGATACGCAGTATTTT.

The chain couples TRBV13 to TRBJ2-1; perhaps TRBD2 as D (5 bases). Trimming left V 5 bases short and J 8 bases short, with 25 bases between. The CDR3 length is 17 residues. From germline, CDR1 is PRHDT and CDR2 FYEKMQ (reference sequence). The CDR3 loop is CASSHQHRFKKADEQFF. The CDR3 region has the DNA TGTGCCAGCAGCCACCAGCACCGGTTCAAAAAAGCGGATGAGCAGTTCTTC.

Only a few counts were recorded for this clonotype. The chain joins TRBV27 to TRBJ2-4; TRBD1 or TRBD2 may be the D gene (6 bases each). CDR3 size: 14 residues. V lost 2 bases and J 2 bases, leaving 7 bases between the germline ends. Per germline, CDR1 MNHEY and CDR2 SMNVEV (reference sequence). The chain's CDR3 is CASSLGGPKNIQYF. Here the CDR3 DNA reads TGTGCCAGCAGTTTAGGGGGGCCCAAAAACATTCAGTACTTC.

To note about this clonotype: Being one base from a much bigger clone, this may be a read error. The chain uses TRBV29-1 and TRBJ2-2; D is possibly TRBD2 (5 bases). There are 12 residues in the CDR3. The germline CDR1 and CDR2 sequences are SQVTM and ANQGSEA. The CDR3 DNA reads TGCAGCGTTTTGGTGGGGTCCGGGGAGCTGCTTTTT. Encoded protein: CSVLVGSGELLF.

This clonotype has a handful of counts. CDR3 loop: CASSGTGDPGANVLTF. In DNA, the CDR3 is TGTGCCAGCAGCGGAACAGGGGATCCTGGGGCCAACGTCCTGACTTTC. The chain recombines TRBV9 with TRBJ2-6; 7 bases line up with TRBD1. The CDR3 runs 16 residues. V lost 3 bases and J lost 2; bases outside the gene matches: 5. Germline-derived CDR1 and CDR2 are SGDLS and YYNGEE.

This clonotype was detected a few times. V and J are TRBV5-1 and TRBJ1-1, with no clear D. Trimming removed 1 base at V and 4 bases at J, with 17 bases between. Looked up from germline, CDR1 is SGHRS and CDR2 is YFSETQ. The length of the CDR3 is 16 residues. The CDR3 DNA sequence: TGCGCCAGCAGCTTGAAACGGCGGGTTCGGGCCACTGAAGCTTTCTTT. This gives the protein CASSLKRRVRATEAFF.

This clonotype was picked up a small number of times. V usage is TRBV9 and J usage is TRBJ2-1, with 11 positions matching TRBD1. V lost 4 bases, J lost 6 bases, and 15 bases stayed unmatched. The CDR3 is 18 residues long. Germline loops: CDR1 SGDLS, CDR2 YYNGEE. The CDR3 DNA is TGTGCCAGCAGCCGACGGGACAGGGGGATCAAAAGTGTCAATGAGCAGTTCTTC. Its protein is CASSRRDRGIKSVNEQFF. The full variable domain, its missing parts supplied by reference TRBV9 and TRBJ2-1, is DSGVTQTPKHLITATGQRVTLRCSPRSGDLSVYWYQQSLDQGLQFLIQYYNGEERAKGNILERFSAQQFPDLHSELNLSSLELGDSALYFCASSRRDRGIKSVNEQFFGPGTRLTVL.

V is TRBV21-1 and J is TRBJ2-7; the listed D gene, TRBD1, was not tested against the DNA. TRBV21-1 is a documented pseudogene. CDR3 length equals 17 residues. This CDR3 is CASRLITGRSTSYEQYV. For the CDR3, the DNA is TGTGCCAGCAGACTTATTACAGGTCGTTCTACCTCCTACGAGCAGTACGTC.